This T cell receptor beta chain was obtained from a study of cytomegalovirus exposure and HLA in healthy donors. Across the whole study: An early data release held approximately 80 million unique TCRs from HLA-typed donors.

Germline lookup yields CDR1 SNHLY and CDR2 FYNNEI. The J segment lost 5 bases and the V segment lost 6 bases, leaving 10 bases of the junction unmatched. The CDR3 contains 17 residues. The PCR employed 60 Vbeta primers together with 13 Jbeta primers. TCRdb's table, derived via immunoSEQ multiplex PCR, lists solely in-frame clones and lacks some. The table shows approximately 120,000 clones, with around 76% occurring only once. Broader study findings: Through in vitro validation, a few CMV-associated chains were shown to be specific for CMV antigens. Based on reports, TCR beta sequences accurately predicted HLA-A and HLA-B alleles for most subjects. An ancestry cluster, one associated with Asian ancestry, reportedly showed fewer N-insertions than the roughly 670-donor mean in a later analysis.

About this clone: Its matching antigen is unknown.

Material for sequencing was PBMCs. This chain uses TRBV2 with TRBJ2-3, with 14 bases that match TRBD2. This receptor was obtained from a woman aged 60-75 years in good health and CMV-seropositive. The CDR3 sequence is CASRAGLAGARIDTQYF. The CDR3 DNA is TGTGCCAGCAGGGCGGGACTAGCGGGGGCCCGGATAGATACGCAGTATTTT.